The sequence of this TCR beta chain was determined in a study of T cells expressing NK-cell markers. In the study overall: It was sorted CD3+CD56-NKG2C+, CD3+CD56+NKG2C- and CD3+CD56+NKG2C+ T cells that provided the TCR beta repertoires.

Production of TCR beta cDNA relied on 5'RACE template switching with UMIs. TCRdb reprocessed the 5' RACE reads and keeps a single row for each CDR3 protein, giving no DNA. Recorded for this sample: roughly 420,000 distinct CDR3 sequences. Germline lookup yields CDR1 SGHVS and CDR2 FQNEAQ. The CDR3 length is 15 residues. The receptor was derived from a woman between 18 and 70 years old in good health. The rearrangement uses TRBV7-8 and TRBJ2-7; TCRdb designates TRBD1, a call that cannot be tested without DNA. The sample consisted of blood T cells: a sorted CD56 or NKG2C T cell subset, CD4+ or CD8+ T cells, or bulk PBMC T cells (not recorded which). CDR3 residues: CASSTGTGGYNEQYF.